The present TCR beta chain was sequenced within a study of neurological immune-mediated disorders. With 10-nucleotide random UMIs, 5'RACE was used to make the cDNA. TCRdb passed the 5' RACE reads through MiXCR, listing each CDR3 protein once. The sample contains more than 45,000 distinct CDR3 sequences, roughly an eighth of which appear only once. The unsorted libraries had their origin in 2 million PBMCs stored at -80 C. CDR3 length: 14 residues. CDR1 and CDR2 (germline): MNHNY, SVGAGI (reference sequence). Trimming cost V 10 bases and J 0 bases, with 16 bases left between them. Material for sequencing was PBMCs. The chain combines TRBV6-6 with TRBJ2-7; TRBD1 might be the D (6 bases). This clonotype originated in a man between 60 and 75 years old in good health. CDR3 region: CAIANGQYSYEQYF. The DNA of the CDR3 is TGTGCCATCGCAAACGGACAGTACTCCTACGAGCAGTACTTC.